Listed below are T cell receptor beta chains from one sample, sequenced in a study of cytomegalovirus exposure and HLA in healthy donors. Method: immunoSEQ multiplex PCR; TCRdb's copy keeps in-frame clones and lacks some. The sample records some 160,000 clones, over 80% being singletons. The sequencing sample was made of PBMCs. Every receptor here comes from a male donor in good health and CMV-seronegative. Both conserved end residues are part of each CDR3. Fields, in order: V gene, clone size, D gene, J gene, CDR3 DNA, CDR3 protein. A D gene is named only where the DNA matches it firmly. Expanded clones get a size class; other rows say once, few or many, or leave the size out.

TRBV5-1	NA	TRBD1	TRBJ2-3	TGCGCCAGCAGCTCCCGACAGGGCGGCACAGATACGCAGTATTTT	CASSSRQGGTDTQYF
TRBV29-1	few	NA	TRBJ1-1	TGCAGCGTTGGATTTCGGGAAGCTTTCTTT	CSVGFREAFF
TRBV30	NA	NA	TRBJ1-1	TGTGCCTGGAGTCCCCAGTGGGGGGGGGTTGCCACTGAAGCTTTCTTT	CAWSPQWGGVATEAFF
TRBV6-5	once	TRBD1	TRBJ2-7	TGTGCCAGCAGCCCGGGACAGAGGGACGAGCAGTACTTC	CASSPGQRDEQYF
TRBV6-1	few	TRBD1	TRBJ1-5	TGTGCCAGCAGGCCGGGACAGTCTTACAATCAGCCCCAGCATTTT	CASRPGQSYNQPQHF
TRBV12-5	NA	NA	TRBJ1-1	TGTGCTAGTGGTTTGGAGGAGTTCACTGAAGCTTTCTTT	CASGLEEFTEAFF
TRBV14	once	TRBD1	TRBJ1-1	TGTGCCAGCAGCCGCATTGTGAGGGGGACAGGAGCTTTCTTT	CASSRIVRGTGAFF
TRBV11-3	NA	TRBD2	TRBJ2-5	TGTGCCAGCAGCCGCGGGGGGCAGGCCGGCCGAGAGACCCAGTACTTC	CASSRGGQAGRETQYF
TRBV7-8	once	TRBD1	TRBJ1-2	TGTGCCAGCAGCCCACGGACAGGGCTAATGACGGACTACACCTTC	CASSPRTGLMTDYTF
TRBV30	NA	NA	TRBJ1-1	TGTGCCTGGAGCTTGGGGAGCCACGGTGAAGCTTTCTTT	CAWSLGSHGEAFF
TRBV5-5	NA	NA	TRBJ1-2	TGTGCCAGCATTCTCTTACCGGGGGACTATGGCTACACCTTC	CASILLPGDYGYTF
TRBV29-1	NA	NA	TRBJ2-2	TGCAGCGTTGGAAACGGCGGGGAGCTGTTTTTT	CSVGNGGELFF
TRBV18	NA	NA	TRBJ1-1	TGTGCCAGCTCAGCGTACTCGGGGGGCACTGAAGCTTTCTTT	CASSAYSGGTEAFF
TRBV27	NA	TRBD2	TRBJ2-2	TGTGCCAGCAGTCCTCTGGCGGGGGGCACCGGGGAGCTGTTTTTT	CASSPLAGGTGELFF
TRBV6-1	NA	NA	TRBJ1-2	TGTGCCAGCAGTCCGACCCGGGACTTATATGGCTACACCTTC	CASSPTRDLYGYTF
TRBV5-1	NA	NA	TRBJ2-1	TGCGCCAGCAGCTTGGTACCTTCCGGCGGAAGATACAATGAGCAGTTCTTC	CASSLVPSGGRYNEQFF